The 8 T cell receptor beta chains below all came from one sample that was sequenced in a study of PD-L1 blockade in urothelial cancer. Profiled with immunoSEQ multiplex PCR; TCRdb holds only in-frame clones, not every one. The data hold 100,000 to 150,000 clones, with around 85% observed a single time. Time point noted: pretreatment peripheral blood. Sample: PBMCs, taken around atezolizumab (anti-PD-L1) treatment. These receptors all come from a man aged 50 to 60 with urothelial cancer.

V usage is TRBV6-4 and J usage is TRBJ2-1; TRBD1 matches at 9 bases. V lost 0 bases and J lost 6; bases outside the gene matches: 0. There are 14 residues in the CDR3. CDR1 and CDR2 from the germline V gene are MRHNA and SNTAGT. The CDR3 sequence: CASSDSTGGNEQFF. The CDR3 DNA reads TGTGCCAGCAGTGACTCGACAGGGGGCAATGAGCAGTTCTTC.

This chain connects TRBV18 to TRBJ2-1; 12 nucleotides match TRBD2. This CDR3 has 15 amino acids. The V segment lost 4 bases and the J segment 8 bases; nucleotides outside the gene matches: 6. Germline lookup yields CDR1 KGHSH and CDR2 LQKENI. The CDR3 loop is CASSRSSGRADEQFF. For the CDR3, the DNA is TGTGCCAGCTCACGCTCTAGCGGGAGGGCCGATGAGCAGTTCTTC.

The chain carries TRBV6-6 and TRBJ2-7; 7 bases are a match to TRBD1. Germline CDR1 reads MNHNY; CDR2 reads SVGAGI (reference sequence). V lost 6 bases, J lost 5 bases, and 7 bases stayed unmatched. The CDR3 runs 13 residues. The CDR3: CASSPQGLHEQYF. In DNA form, the CDR3 reads TGTGCCAGCAGCCCACAGGGGTTGCACGAGCAGTACTTC.

The J gene is TRBJ1-2, the V gene TRBV18, with D uncertain. From germline, CDR1 is KGHSH and CDR2 LQKENI. The CDR3 has 14 amino acids. Between the trimmed V and J ends, which lost 5 bases and 8 bases, there was a span of 18 bases. The CDR3 bases are TGTGCCAGCTCATCTCTGGGTGGGCTTAAGGGCTACACCTTC. Encoded protein: CASSSLGGLKGYTF.

The CDR3 loop is CASDGTSGLGADTQYF. The DNA of the CDR3 is TGTGCCAGTGACGGGACTAGCGGGCTAGGGGCAGATACGCAGTATTTT. The rearrangement joins TRBV14 to TRBJ2-3; 12 nucleotides agree with TRBD2. Germline-derived CDR1 and CDR2 are SGHDN and FVKESK. The V gene end was trimmed by 9 bases and the J gene end by 4 bases; junction bases not matched to a gene: 11. The CDR3 covers 16 residues.

The V gene is TRBV6-5, the J gene TRBJ2-1, with 7 bases aligning to TRBD2. Germline CDR1 MNHEY, CDR2 SVGAGI. Losses at the gene ends were 8 bases for V and 6 bases for J; bases not matched to a gene: 7. The CDR3 is made up of 13 amino acids. CDR3 nucleotides: TGTGCCAGCCTGGGCGGGAGCGGCAATGAGCAGTTCTTC. Its translation is CASLGGSGNEQFF.

This clone was observed once. V usage is TRBV5-1 and J usage is TRBJ1-2; no definite D call. Trimming took off 2 bases at V and 0 bases at J, with 8 bases between the two ends. This CDR3 contains 14 residues. Germline values: CDR1 SGHRS, CDR2 YFSETQ. The chain's CDR3 is CASSFGSANYGYTF. CDR3 coding DNA: TGCGCCAGCAGCTTCGGCAGCGCTAACTATGGCTACACCTTC.

This clone was seen a handful of times. The chain has TRBV19 and TRBJ2-1, with TRBD2 matching 7 bases. Trimming at V came to 11 bases and at J to 9 bases, leaving 10 bases not matched to a gene. The CDR3 sequence is 12 residues long. Germline lookup yields CDR1 LNHDA and CDR2 SQIVND (reference sequence). The CDR3 sequence: CAAGVGVGEQFF. CDR3 in DNA: TGTGCCGCGGGAGTTGGTGTGGGTGAGCAGTTCTTC.